Below, 25 T cell receptor beta chains from the same sample are listed, as sequenced in a study of blood T cell repertoires in COVID-19. The data were produced by immunoSEQ multiplex PCR, yet TCRdb's version contains in-frame clones alone and is incomplete. This table holds roughly 200,000 clones, approximately 86% found once. The sequencing sample was made of PBMCs or T cells enriched from blood (not recorded which). The receptors were sampled from a woman in her sixties or seventies with acute COVID-19.

For the CDR3, the DNA is TGTGCCATCAGTGAAGCGGGGAACACTGAAGCTTTCTTT. This encodes CAISEAGNTEAFF. The chain joins TRBV10-3 to TRBJ1-1, with D hard to call. V was cut by 3 bases and J by 1 base, with 6 bases left in between. This CDR3 has 13 amino acids. In germline, CDR1 is ENHRY, CDR2 SYGVKD.

This clone was recorded a few times. The CDR3 sequence is CASSPVSYNEQFF. The CDR3 region has the DNA TGTGCCAGCAGTCCGGTATCCTACAATGAGCAGTTCTTC. This chain uses TRBV2 with TRBJ2-1; D gene unclear. The CDR3 sequence is 13 residues long. V lost 5 bases, J lost 1 base, and 6 bases lay in between. CDR1 is SNHLY and CDR2 is FYNNEI in the germline V gene.

This chain uses TRBV14 with TRBJ1-1, with a weak D call TRBD1 (5 bases). Between the trimmed V and J ends, which lost 3 bases and 0 bases, there was a span of 11 bases. This CDR3 has 15 amino acids. CDR1 and CDR2 from the germline V gene are SGHDN and FVKESK. The CDR3 DNA is TGTGCCAGCAGCCAGGCGGGACTCTTGAACACTGAAGCTTTCTTT. The encoded protein is CASSQAGLLNTEAFF.

The CDR3 is CASTLNLASDEQFF. The CDR3, as DNA: TGTGCCAGTACCCTTAACCTAGCGAGCGATGAGCAGTTCTTC. J is TRBJ2-1 and V is TRBV19; D may be TRBD2 (6 bases). The CDR3 spans 14 residues. V lost 7 bases and J lost 8, with 18 bases in between. Per germline, CDR1 LNHDA and CDR2 SQIVND (reference sequence). The full variable domain, in which reference TRBV19 and TRBJ2-1 provide the parts outside the CDR3, is DGGITQSPKYLFRKEGQNVTLSCEQNLNHDAMYWYRQDPGQGLRLIYYSQIVNDFQKGDIAEGYSVSREKKESFPLTVTSAQKNPTAFYLCASTLNLASDEQFFGPGTRLTVL.

The J gene is TRBJ2-2, the V gene TRBV10-3; 12 bases agree with TRBD2. CDR1 and CDR2 from the germline V gene are ENHRY and SYGVKD. The CDR3 runs 15 residues. Losses at the gene ends were 6 bases for V and 6 bases for J; bases not matched to a gene: 5. The CDR3 sequence: CAISPLAGGAGELFF. The DNA of the CDR3 is TGTGCCATCAGCCCACTAGCGGGAGGCGCCGGGGAGCTGTTTTTT.

This chain joins TRBV7-8 and TRBJ2-5, with 12 bases aligning to TRBD2. J gave up 6 bases and V 6 bases, and 14 bases lay outside the gene matches. Germline V gene sequence: CDR1 SGHVS, CDR2 FQNEAQ. This CDR3 has 17 amino acids. The DNA of the CDR3 is TGTGCCAGCAGAAGAGCCGGGACTAGCGGGTCCGGGAAGACCCAGTACTTC. It codes for CASRRAGTSGSGKTQYF. Combining the CDR3 with reference TRBV7-8 and TRBJ2-5 gives the whole variable domain GAGVSQSPRYKVAKRGQDVALRCDPISGHVSLFWYQQALGQGPEFLTYFQNEAQLDKSGLPSDRFFAERPEGSVSTLKIQRTQQEDSAVYLCASRRAGTSGSGKTQYFGPGTRLLVL.

V usage is TRBV18 and J usage is TRBJ2-3, with 10 bases identical to TRBD2. The V gene's germline CDR1 is KGHSH and CDR2 LQKENI. The CDR3 length is 16 residues. J gave up 5 bases and V 3 bases, and 8 bases lay outside the gene matches. This CDR3 is CASSPTKRGGRDTQYF. CDR3 DNA: TGTGCCAGCTCACCGACCAAGCGGGGGGGTAGAGATACGCAGTATTTT.

The sample holds a few counts of this clone. This chain's CDR3 is CASSQEGLDNSPLHF. In nucleotides, the CDR3 is TGCGCCAGCAGCCAAGAGGGGCTGGACAATTCACCCCTCCACTTT. The rearrangement links TRBV4-1 to TRBJ1-6; D is perhaps TRBD1 (5 bases). This CDR3 is built from 15 residues. CDR1 and CDR2 from the germline V gene are MGHRA and YSYEKL. Trimming left V 0 bases short and J 7 bases short, with 10 bases between.

This chain joins TRBV24-1 and TRBJ1-5; D might be TRBD1 (5 bases). The CDR3 sequence is 16 residues long. The V gene's germline CDR1 is KGHDR and CDR2 SFDVKD. V was trimmed by 3 bases and J by 1 base, leaving 12 bases between them. CDR3 sequence (DNA): TGTGCCACCAGTGATCGGGCGGGGCGAAGCAATCAGCCCCAGCATTTT. It specifies CATSDRAGRSNQPQHF.

V and J are TRBV7-9 and TRBJ1-6, with D unclear. Between the trimmed V and J ends, which lost 4 bases and 7 bases, there was a span of 11 bases. Germline V CDR1 and CDR2: SEHNR, FQNEAQ (reference sequence). The CDR3 sequence is 14 residues long. CDR3 DNA sequence: TGTGCCAGCAGCTCCCGACATGACAATTCACCCCTCCACTTT. It yields the protein CASSSRHDNSPLHF. The whole variable domain, filled in from reference TRBV7-9 and TRBJ1-6, reads DTGVSQNPRHKITKRGQNVTFRCDPISEHNRLYWYRQTLGQGPEFLTYFQNEAQLEKSRLLSDRFSAERPKGSFSTLEIQRTEQGDSAMYLCASSSRHDNSPLHFGNGTRLTVT.

This chain links TRBV6-1 with TRBJ2-1, with a tentative D call TRBD1 (6 bases). With 1 base removed from V and 8 bases from J, the gap between germline ends came to 15 bases. The germline V gene has CDR1 MNHNS and CDR2 SASEGT. This CDR3 is built from 15 residues. The CDR3 DNA follows: TGTGCCAGCAGTGAAGGGGGGTCAGGGGCCGATGAGCAGTTCTTC. Translating gives CASSEGGSGADEQFF.

This clone occurred once. This rearrangement joins TRBV5-1 to TRBJ1-5, with D tentatively TRBD1 (5 bases). CDR3 size: 13 residues. CDR1 is SGHRS and CDR2 is YFSETQ in the germline V gene. Between the trimmed V and J ends, which lost 4 bases and 2 bases, there was a span of 7 bases. CDR3 bases: TGCGCCAGCAGCCCGACAGGCAATCAGCCCCAGCATTTT. It translates to CASSPTGNQPQHF.

This sequence joins TRBV11-2 and TRBJ2-7; 9 nucleotides line up with TRBD1. The ends lost 0 bases at V and 3 bases at J; junction bases unmatched: 12. The CDR3 spans 18 residues. The germline V gene encodes CDR1 SGHAT and CDR2 FQNNGV. The CDR3 DNA reads as TGTGCCAGCAGCTTAGATATGTCCGGGACAGGGTCATACTACGAGCAGTACTTC. Translated: CASSLDMSGTGSYYEQYF.

The CDR3: CAWSTGSTNSPLHF. The CDR3 DNA reads as TGTGCCTGGAGCACTGGGAGCACAAATTCACCCCTCCACTTT. V is TRBV30 and J is TRBJ1-6, with D unresolved. V was cut by 3 bases and J by 7 bases, with 13 bases left in between. This CDR3 has 14 amino acids. Germline V gene sequence: CDR1 GTSNPN, CDR2 SVGIG (reference sequence).

The V and J genes are TRBV9 and TRBJ2-5, with 11 bases identical to TRBD1. CDR1 SGDLS and CDR2 YYNGEE come from the germline V gene. V was clipped by 4 bases and J by 2 bases; unmatched bases: 7. The CDR3 has 16 residues. CDR3 nucleotides: TGTGCCAGCAGCAAGACCGGACAGGGGGCTCAAGAGACCCAGTACTTC. Its protein product is CASSKTGQGAQETQYF.

This rearrangement joins TRBV3-1 (or the pseudogene TRBV3-2) to TRBJ2-7; TRBD2 matches 11 bases. The CDR3 consists of 17 residues. V dropped 0 bases and J dropped 2; count of bases not matched to a gene: 6. Germline V CDR1 and CDR2: LGHDT, YNNKEL (reference sequence). The CDR3 sequence: CASSQESSGRLTYEQYF. CDR3 in DNA: TGTGCCAGCAGCCAAGAGTCTAGCGGGAGGTTGACCTACGAGCAGTACTTC.

In its sample, this clone was seen once. V is TRBV27 and J is TRBJ1-4; TRBD1 might be the D (5 bases). Germline V lookup: CDR1 MNHEY, CDR2 SMNVEV (reference sequence). V gave up 5 bases and J gave up 0 bases, with 16 bases separating them. CDR3 length equals 17 residues. DNA of the CDR3: TGTGCCAGCAGTCCCCGGGGGGTGAGGACAACTAATGAAAAACTGTTTTTT. Translating gives CASSPRGVRTTNEKLFF. The full variable domain, its missing parts supplied by reference TRBV27 and TRBJ1-4, is EAQVTQNPRYLITVTGKKLTVTCSQNMNHEYMSWYRQDPGLGLRQIYYSMNVEVTDKGDVPEGYKVSRKEKRNFPLILESPSPNQTSLYFCASSPRGVRTTNEKLFFGSGTQLSVL.

This clone occurred once. This sequence joins TRBV25-1 and TRBJ1-2; D ambiguous. The CDR3 extends over 13 amino acids. Germline CDR1 reads MGHDK; CDR2 reads SYGVNS. V lost 4 bases, J lost 7 bases, and 13 bases lay in between. The CDR3 nucleotides read TGTGCCAGCAGTGGAGGAGGGAGAGGTGGCTACACCTTC. It translates to CASSGGGRGGYTF.

The chain joins TRBV5-1 to TRBJ2-1, with TRBD2 as a possible D gene (6 bases). The CDR3 is 16 amino acids. Between the trimmed V and J ends, which lost 4 bases and 5 bases, there was a span of 19 bases. Per the germline V gene, CDR1 is SGHRS and CDR2 is YFSETQ. The CDR3 here is CASSKELATKDNEQFF. The DNA of the CDR3 is TGCGCCAGCAGCAAGGAGCTAGCGACTAAAGACAATGAGCAGTTCTTC.

This chain joins TRBV7-2 and TRBJ2-7, with TRBD2 matching over 8 bases. Germline assignment: CDR1 SGHTA and CDR2 FQGNSA. The CDR3 has 16 residues. J gave up 4 bases and V 0 bases, and 8 bases lay outside the gene matches. CDR3 sequence reads: CASSLALTGGGYEQYF. The CDR3, as DNA: TGTGCCAGCAGCTTAGCGCTCACCGGCGGGGGGTACGAGCAGTACTTC. The variable domain in full, completed from reference TRBV7-2 and TRBJ2-7, reads GAGVSQSPSNKVTEKGKDVELRCDPISGHTALYWYRQSLGQGLEFLIYFQGNSAPDKSGLPSDRFSAERTGGSVSTLTIQRTQQEDSAVYLCASSLALTGGGYEQYFGPGTRLTVT.

The CDR3 region is CAWAGGPVTDTQYF. For the CDR3, the DNA is TGTGCCTGGGCGGGGGGGCCTGTCACAGATACGCAGTATTTT. The J gene is TRBJ2-3, the V gene TRBV30; 9 nucleotides agree with TRBD2. Germline CDR1 GTSNPN, CDR2 SVGIG (reference sequence). The length of the CDR3 is 14 residues. J was trimmed by 2 bases and V by 5 bases; bases with no gene match: 5.

V usage is TRBV2 and J usage is TRBJ2-3, with D hard to call. The CDR3 runs 15 residues. The ends were cut back, 4 bases at V and 0 bases at J, with 11 bases in the middle. The V gene's germline CDR1 is SNHLY and CDR2 FYNNEI. CDR3 sequence reads: CASSVALTSTDTQYF. The DNA for the CDR3 is TGTGCCAGCAGTGTAGCACTTACCAGCACAGATACGCAGTATTTT.

V gene TRBV28 combines with J gene TRBJ1-4; TRBD1 aligns across 10 bases. Germline values: CDR1 MDHEN, CDR2 SYDVKM. This CDR3 spans 16 amino acids. The J segment lost 10 bases and the V segment lost 4 bases, leaving 12 bases of the junction unmatched. The CDR3 sequence is CASSSPGQGGLGKLFF. Written as DNA, the CDR3 is TGTGCCAGCAGTTCCCCAGGACAGGGGGGTTTAGGAAAACTGTTTTTT. Drawing the rest from reference TRBV28 and TRBJ1-4, the complete variable domain is DVKVTQSSRYLVKRTGEKVFLECVQDMDHENMFWYRQDPGLGLRLIYFSYDVKMKEKGDIPEGYSVSREKKERFSLILESASTNQTSMYLCASSSPGQGGLGKLFFGSGTQLSVL.

This clone was found once. The genes are TRBV4-2 and TRBJ1-4, with 9 bases identical to TRBD1. Trimming at V came to 1 base and at J to 5 bases, leaving 2 bases not matched to a gene. The germline V gene has CDR1 LGHNA and CDR2 YNFKEQ. The CDR3 is 15 residues long. The CDR3 protein is CASSQVGTGNEKLFF. The CDR3 DNA reads as TGTGCCAGCAGCCAAGTTGGGACAGGGAATGAAAAACTGTTTTTT.

V and J are TRBV23-1 and TRBJ2-5; the match to TRBD2 covers 13 bases. TRBV23-1 has ORF status, its function being uncertain. Trimming took 4 bases from V and 3 from J; bases not matched to a gene: 5. The CDR3 has 16 amino acids. DNA for the CDR3: TGCGCCAGCAGTCGGGTGACTAGCGGGAGGAAAGAGACCCAGTACTTC. This encodes CASSRVTSGRKETQYF.